Sequencing of this T cell receptor (beta chain) was carried out in a study of shared clonotypes between healthy human individuals. Study-level points and caveats: All-four-donor shared clonotypes had higher generation probabilities than non-shared clonotypes did.

Details on this clone: The antigen is not known.

Selected positively for CCR7 and CD45RO-negative, naive CD8 cells excluded terminally differentiated effector memory CD45RA+ cells. The CDR3 contains 12 residues. V was trimmed by 4 bases and J by 5 bases, leaving 8 bases between them. The germline gives CDR1 MNHEY, CDR2 SVGAGI. Libraries were prepared by immunoSEQ multiplex PCR; TCRdb keeps only in-frame clonotypes and omits some of them. This sample has 2 million to 2.5 million clones; under 95% occur once, and the top ten carry 1.5% to 2%. This clonotype originated in a man aged 18 to 30 in good health. Some clones in this sample may be carry-over from other donors' samples. Material: naive CD8+ T cells from PBMCs. The chain recombines TRBV6-5 with TRBJ1-2, with D maybe TRBD1 (5 bases). Here the CDR3 reads CASSSAGYGYTF. CDR3 nucleotides: TGTGCCAGCAGTTCTGCAGGGTATGGCTACACCTTC.